This T cell receptor (beta chain) appears in the sequencing data of a study of blood T cells in healthy people across ages. Study background: There was about one barcoded beta molecule captured by template switching per two T cells.

Caucasian individuals from Russia who were healthy and aged about 6 to 100 acted as donors. CDR1 is SQVTM and CDR2 is ANQGSEA in the germline V gene. There are 13 residues in the CDR3. V lost 3 bases to trimming and J lost 1 base, with 9 bases between them. This clonotype appeared many times. Together with a sample-barcoded 5' primer, a J-beta primer mix was included in a second PCR lasting about 7 to 11 cycles. With 12 random nucleotides, a template-switch adaptor tagged each individual cDNA molecule. TCRdb reanalysed the 5' RACE reads using MiXCR and keeps one entry per CDR3 protein. The repertoire has 650,000 to 800,000 distinct CDR3 sequences, under 55% of them found once; the top ten carry 15% to 25%.

The TCR was taken from a man aged 55 to 70 in good health. The V and J genes are TRBV29-1 and TRBJ2-5; no definite D call. Sequences were obtained from blood. Here the CDR3 DNA reads TGCAGCGTTGATGCCCAGCGCCAAGAGACCCAGTACTTC. It codes for CSVDAQRQETQYF. Full variable domain (remainder filled in from reference TRBV29-1 and TRBJ2-5): SAVISQKPSRDICQRGTSLTIQCQVDSQVTMMFWYRQQPGQSLTLIATANQGSEATYESGFVIDKFPISRPNLTFSTLTVSNMSPEDSSIYLCSVDAQRQETQYFGPGTRLLVL.